This entry lists 20 T cell receptor beta chains sequenced from one sample in a study of identical twins. One entry per CDR3 protein, called by TCRdb with MiXCR from the 5' RACE reads. The sample contains roughly 220,000 distinct CDR3 sequences, about 6.7% of which appear only once. The data were also submitted as part of a second study, on T cells expressing NK-cell markers.

Sequenced material: CD8+ T cells sorted from blood. The receptor set was obtained from a young woman in good health.

This clonotype appeared a few times. The chain combines TRBV5-6 with TRBJ1-1; D remains unclear. The V gene lost 0 bases and the J gene lost 7 bases, with 7 bases spanning the gap. The CDR3 is made up of 12 amino acids. CDR1 SGHDT and CDR2 YYEEEE come from the germline V gene. The CDR3 nucleotides read TGTGCCAGCAGCTTGGGCAAAGGTGAAGCTTTCTTT. As protein: CASSLGKGEAFF.

This clonotype was counted at least ten times. This chain uses TRBV4-3 with TRBJ2-7; D is undetermined. The V end lost 4 bases, the J end lost 7 bases, and 14 bases lay between the germline ends. Germline V gene data show CDR1 as LGHNA and CDR2 as YSLEER. The CDR3 has 13 residues. CDR3 DNA sequence: TGCGCCAGCAGCCCGTCGACAAGCCGGGAGCAGTACTTC. Its protein product is CASSPSTSREQYF.

The chain is built from TRBV10-2 and TRBJ2-1; D ambiguous. The germline gives CDR1 WSHSY, CDR2 SAAADI. V lost 7 bases to trimming and J lost 7 bases, with 5 bases between them. The CDR3 loop spans 10 amino acids. The CDR3 region has the DNA TGCGCCAGCATGAGTAATGAGCAGTTCTTC. Amino acid sequence: CASMSNEQFF.

This clonotype came up many times. V gene TRBV7-2 combines with J gene TRBJ2-7; 9 bases line up with TRBD2. CDR3 size: 16 residues. CDR1 and CDR2 (germline): SGHTA, FQGNSA. J lost 1 base, V lost 1 base, and 5 bases had no gene match. CDR3 protein: CASSLEGTSLSYEQYF. CDR3 DNA: TGTGCCAGCAGCTTAGAAGGGACTAGCCTTTCCTACGAGCAGTACTTC.

The chain employs TRBV10-1 and TRBJ1-1, with 7 bases identical to TRBD1. With 1 base clipped from V and 1 base from J, the junction kept 3 bases outside the gene matches. The CDR3 sequence is 15 residues long. Germline assignment: CDR1 WNHNN and CDR2 SYGVQD (reference sequence). The CDR3: CASSEYQGGNTEAFF. The CDR3, as DNA: TGCGCCAGCAGTGAGTACCAGGGGGGGAACACTGAAGCTTTCTTT.

This clonotype was observed a few times. The V call is TRBV3-1, the J call TRBJ2-5; 8 positions agree with TRBD2. J gave up 2 bases and V 4 bases, and 12 bases lay outside the gene matches. Germline V lookup: CDR1 LGHDT, CDR2 YNNKEL (reference sequence). This CDR3 is 17 amino acids long. CDR3 protein: CASSPSPWRGEQETQYF. DNA for the CDR3: TGTGCCAGCAGCCCATCTCCCTGGCGGGGGGAACAAGAGACCCAGTACTTC.

This clonotype was detected many times. J is TRBJ2-2 and V is TRBV12-3 or TRBV12-4; 7 nucleotides align to TRBD2. The V segment lost 7 bases and the J segment 1 base; nucleotides outside the gene matches: 6. The CDR3 spans 15 residues. CDR3 residues: CASTDGEGNTGELFF. Written as DNA, the CDR3 is TGTGCCAGCACCGACGGGGAGGGGAACACCGGGGAGCTGTTTTTT.

The chain uses TRBV6-1 and TRBJ2-7; possibly TRBD1 or TRBD2 for D (5 bases each). CDR3 length: 16 amino acids. Per germline, CDR1 MNHNS and CDR2 SASEGT. Trimming removed 2 bases from V and 4 bases from J, with 18 bases in between. CDR3 loop: CASSEWGLGERYEQYF. DNA for the CDR3: TGTGCCAGCAGTGAATGGGGATTGGGGGAAAGGTACGAGCAGTACTTC.

This clonotype showed up just a few times. The chain is built from TRBV4-2 and TRBJ1-6; the D gene is possibly TRBD1 (5 bases). Trimming took 1 base from V and 8 from J, leaving 9 bases between them. In germline, CDR1 is LGHNA, CDR2 YNFKEQ. The CDR3 covers 14 residues. The CDR3 loop reads CASSQVRDDSPLHF. Written as DNA, the CDR3 is TGTGCCAGCAGCCAAGTGCGGGACGATTCACCCCTCCACTTT.

Only a few counts were recorded for this clonotype. The V gene is TRBV20-1, the J gene TRBJ1-2; D remains ambiguous. CDR1 is DFQATT, CDR2 SNEGSKA, per germline (reference sequence). The V end was cut by 5 bases, the J end by 5 bases, with 15 bases between. The CDR3 runs 13 residues. CDR3 sequence: CSAPEEKTYGYTF. CDR3 DNA: TGCAGTGCTCCCGAGGAAAAAACTTATGGCTACACCTTC.

This chain uses TRBV3-1 with TRBJ2-3; 10 nucleotides align to TRBD2. This CDR3 region has 15 residues. The ends lost 4 bases at V and 4 bases at J; junction bases unmatched: 5. CDR1 is LGHDT and CDR2 is YNNKEL in the germline V gene (reference sequence). CDR3 nucleotide sequence: TGTGCCAGCAGCCTAATAGCGGGAGGCCCAGATACGCAGTATTTT. Residues: CASSLIAGGPDTQYF.

CDR3: CSAPGTGEFNEQFF. The DNA of the CDR3 is TGCAGTGCCCCCGGGACAGGGGAATTCAATGAGCAGTTCTTC. V and J are TRBV20-1 and TRBJ2-1; TRBD1 aligns across 10 bases. Germline values: CDR1 DFQATT, CDR2 SNEGSKA (reference sequence). The CDR3 runs to 14 residues. The V and J ends lost 6 bases and 6 bases, in that order; junction bases with no gene match: 8.

This clonotype was counted between two and nine times. V and J are TRBV13 and TRBJ2-5, with D possibly being TRBD2 (7 bases). The CDR3 is made up of 15 amino acids. Deletions cut 5 bases from V and 1 base from J, with 14 bases between. Germline CDR1 and CDR2: PRHDT and FYEKMQ (reference sequence). DNA of the CDR3: TGTGCCAGCAGCCCACAGGGACTATCCCAAGAGACCCAGTACTTC. Translated, it gives CASSPQGLSQETQYF.

The rearrangement uses TRBV7-2 and TRBJ2-1; 7 bases are a match to TRBD2. Germline lookup yields CDR1 SGHTA and CDR2 FQGNSA. CDR3 length equals 16 residues. Trimming removed 1 base from V and 6 bases from J; junction bases left unmatched: 9. The CDR3, as DNA: TGTGCCAGCAGCTTAGTGCACCGGGAGGCCCTCAATGAGCAGTTCTTC. Its protein is CASSLVHREALNEQFF. The whole variable domain, remainder taken from reference TRBV7-2 and TRBJ2-1, is GAGVSQSPSNKVTEKGKDVELRCDPISGHTALYWYRQSLGQGLEFLIYFQGNSAPDKSGLPSDRFSAERTGGSVSTLTIQRTQQEDSAVYLCASSLVHREALNEQFFGPGTRLTVL.

This clonotype has only a few counts. The rearrangement links TRBV11-2 to TRBJ2-2; 8 positions match TRBD2. Trimming took 4 bases from V and 3 from J; bases not matched to a gene: 4. The CDR3 is 15 residues long. In germline, CDR1 is SGHAT, CDR2 FQNNGV. The CDR3 DNA reads TGTGCCAGCAGCTCTCCTAGCGGGTACACCGGGGAGCTGTTTTTT. Translation gives CASSSPSGYTGELFF.

In this sample, this clonotype turned up many times. The J gene is TRBJ2-4, the V gene TRBV9, with D tentatively TRBD1 or TRBD2 (6 bases each). This CDR3 is 14 amino acids long. Trimming shortened V by 3 bases and J by 1 base, and 8 bases separated the two germline ends. The germline V gene encodes CDR1 SGDLS and CDR2 YYNGEE. The CDR3 nucleotides are TGTGCCAGCAGCGAGGGGGGTGCCAAAAACATTCAGTACTTC. Amino acid sequence: CASSEGGAKNIQYF.

The sample holds a few counts of this clonotype. This chain joins TRBV20-1 and TRBJ2-7; TRBD2 is a possible D gene (6 bases). This CDR3 spans 13 amino acids. V was pared by 6 bases and J by 3 bases, with 15 bases between. The germline gives CDR1 DFQATT, CDR2 SNEGSKA (reference sequence). The CDR3 DNA reads TGCAGTGCCCGGGCGGGACTTGACTACGAGCAGTACTTC. It specifies CSARAGLDYEQYF.

This clonotype was seen a handful of times. This chain uses TRBV7-2 with TRBJ2-1, with 8 nucleotides matching TRBD2. With 6 bases clipped from V and 12 bases from J, the junction kept 4 bases outside the gene matches. There are 11 residues in the CDR3. Looked up from germline, CDR1 is SGHTA and CDR2 is FQGNSA. The CDR3 protein is CASSLAGGQFF. The CDR3 nucleotides read TGTGCCAGCAGTCTCGCGGGGGGGCAGTTCTTC. The entire variable domain, with the rest obtained from reference TRBV7-2 and TRBJ2-1, is as follows: GAGVSQSPSNKVTEKGKDVELRCDPISGHTALYWYRQSLGQGLEFLIYFQGNSAPDKSGLPSDRFSAERTGGSVSTLTIQRTQQEDSAVYLCASSLAGGQFFGPGTRLTVL.

This clonotype was seen many times. The rearrangement uses TRBV10-3 and TRBJ2-1; a weak D match, TRBD2 (6 bases). Germline V CDR1 and CDR2: ENHRY, SYGVKD. Between the trimmed V and J ends, which lost 2 bases and 6 bases, there was a span of 17 bases. The CDR3 length is 16 residues. The CDR3 DNA sequence: TGTGCCATCAGTGAGGTCGGAACGGGGGAGTTCAATGAGCAGTTCTTC. As protein: CAISEVGTGEFNEQFF.

This clonotype was seen a handful of times. The V call is TRBV6-1, the J call TRBJ2-7, with 10 bases identical to TRBD1. Germline CDR1 and CDR2: MNHNS and SASEGT. Germline trimming cut 6 bases from V and 2 bases from J; bases unmatched to any gene: 10. This CDR3 region has 16 residues. The CDR3 sequence: CASSPTGTGVTYEQYF. In DNA, the CDR3 is TGTGCCAGCAGCCCTACCGGGACAGGGGTGACCTACGAGCAGTACTTC.